A single sample gave rise to the 24 T cell receptor beta chains below, sequenced in a study of post-analysis software for immune sequencing data. Study results and limitations: Patients carried several TRBV segments more frequently than controls did, and TRBV5-6, TRBV5-1 and TRBV20-1 were among them.

Unique molecular identifiers were present in the TCR beta cDNA libraries. MiXCR, run by TCRdb on the PCR reads, gives a single entry per CDR3 protein. The table has 380,000 or so distinct CDR3 sequences, less than 40% seen once; the top ten hold roughly 13%. For these receptors, no antigen is known. Sequenced sample: blood. The origin of the receptors is a girl aged 10 to 17 with multiple sclerosis.

The chain couples TRBV6-5 to TRBJ1-1; D is unclear. Germline V gene data show CDR1 as MNHEY and CDR2 as SVGAGI. This CDR3 spans 11 amino acids. Trimming removed 4 bases from V and 11 bases from J, with 11 bases in between. The chain's CDR3 is CASSCPPRAFF. The CDR3 DNA sequence: TGTGCCAGCAGTTGTCCGCCGAGGGCTTTCTTT.

This clonotype was detected only a few times. This rearrangement joins TRBV15 to TRBJ1-2, with a tentative D call TRBD1 (6 bases). CDR1 and CDR2 from the germline V gene are LNHNV and YYDKDF (reference sequence). Deletions cut 2 bases from V and 0 bases from J, with 10 bases between. The CDR3 spans 15 residues. CDR3 in DNA: TGTGCCACCAGCAGAACGACAGGAGCTAACTATGGCTACACCTTC. It encodes CATSRTTGANYGYTF. Full variable domain (outside the CDR3, taken from reference TRBV15 and TRBJ1-2): DAMVIQNPRYQVTQFGKPVTLSCSQTLNHNVMYWYQQKSSQAPKLLFHYYDKDFNNEADTPDNFQSRRPNTSFCFLDIRSPGLGDTAMYLCATSRTTGANYGYTFGSGTRLTVV.

J is TRBJ2-3 and V is TRBV5-1; D is perhaps TRBD2 (6 bases). The V and J ends lost 4 bases and 3 bases respectively, with 15 bases between them. The CDR3 totals 15 residues. In germline, CDR1 is SGHRS, CDR2 YFSETQ. The CDR3 sequence: CASSMVRGGTDTQYF. The CDR3 DNA follows: TGCGCCAGCAGCATGGTTAGGGGAGGAACAGATACGCAGTATTTT.

As concerns this clonotype: A clone one base away is much larger, so this may be a read error. The chain recombines TRBV20-1 with TRBJ2-3, with D perhaps given as TRBD1 or TRBD2 (6 bases each). Germline CDR1 is DFQATT and CDR2 is SNEGSKA (reference sequence). CDR3 length equals 14 residues. In DNA, the CDR3 is TGCAGTGCCGACGCCGGGGGCCGCACAGGTACGCAGTATTTT. Protein product: CSADAGGRTGTQYF.

In regard to this clonotype: A much more abundant neighbour one base away suggests this may be a read error. V is TRBV5-1 and J is TRBJ2-5; no definite D call. The J call may be faulty, since TRBJ2-7 better matches the DNA end. Germline V gene data show CDR1 as SGHRS and CDR2 as YFSETQ. The CDR3 sequence is 13 residues long. The CDR3 loop is CASGLFGSYEQYF. Written as DNA, the CDR3 is TGCGCCAGCGGCTTGTTCGGGTCCTACGAGCAGTACTTC.

The chain is built from TRBV6-2 or TRBV6-3 and TRBJ2-7; D perhaps matches TRBD1 (6 bases). CDR3 length: 13 amino acids. Germline V CDR1 and CDR2: MNHEY, SVGEGT. V gave up 10 bases and J gave up 6 bases, with 19 bases separating them. CDR3 DNA sequence: TGTGCCACTCGACAGGTGGTAGGGCGCGAGCAGTACTTC. Translation gives CATRQVVGREQYF.

This chain connects TRBV6-5 to TRBJ1-2; possible D gene TRBD1, 6 bases. CDR3 size: 18 residues. Trimming removed 4 bases from V and 2 bases from J, with 23 bases in between. The germline CDR1 and CDR2 sequences are MNHEY and SVGAGI. Here the CDR3 DNA reads TGTGCCAGCAGTTCTTTATTGGACAGTGAGGGGGTAAACTATGGCTACACCTTC. Its translation: CASSSLLDSEGVNYGYTF.

The V call is TRBV20-1, the J call TRBJ2-1; the match to TRBD2 covers 10 bases. This CDR3 region has 17 residues. CDR1 and CDR2 from the germline V gene are DFQATT and SNEGSKA (reference sequence). Losses at the gene ends were 1 base for V and 2 bases for J; bases not matched to a gene: 8. The CDR3 bases are TGCAGTGCTAGAGGAAGCGGGGGGGCCCTAACCTACAATGAGCAGTTCTTC. Translating it yields CSARGSGGALTYNEQFF.

The rearrangement links TRBV5-6 to TRBJ2-1, with 14 positions matching TRBD2. Germline CDR1 reads SGHDT; CDR2 reads YYEEEE. V lost 3 bases, J lost 3 bases, and 11 bases stayed unmatched. The CDR3 runs 19 residues. The DNA of the CDR3 is TGTGCCAGCAGCTCGACCGGACTAGCGGGGGGCCATGGCTACAATGAGCAGTTCTTC. Translation gives CASSSTGLAGGHGYNEQFF.

This clonotype was counted a few times. The chain combines TRBV5-1 with TRBJ2-4; TRBD2 is a possible D gene (6 bases). Germline CDR1 SGHRS, CDR2 YFSETQ. V gave up 1 base and J gave up 8 bases, with 10 bases separating them. This CDR3 spans 13 amino acids. In DNA, the CDR3 is TGCGCCAGCAGCTTGTTGCCGGGGGACATTCAGTACTTC. This encodes CASSLLPGDIQYF. Together with reference TRBV5-1 and TRBJ2-4, the CDR3 gives the full variable domain: KAGVTQTPRYLIKTRGQQVTLSCSPISGHRSVSWYQQTPGQGLQFLFEYFSETQRNKGNFPGRFSGRQFSNSRSEMNVSTLELGDSALYLCASSLLPGDIQYFGAGTRLSVL.

The chain has TRBV27 and TRBJ2-2; TRBD1 matches at 7 bases. Germline V gene sequence: CDR1 MNHEY, CDR2 SMNVEV (reference sequence). The CDR3 extends over 15 amino acids. After removal of 6 bases from V and 5 bases from J, the junction contained 9 bases not matched to a gene. The CDR3 loop reads CASRVVGGQTGELFF. The CDR3, as DNA: TGTGCCAGCAGGGTCGTAGGGGGCCAAACCGGGGAGCTGTTTTTT.

V gene TRBV27 combines with J gene TRBJ2-7; TRBD2 matches 9 bases. The germline CDR1 and CDR2 sequences are MNHEY and SMNVEV (reference sequence). This CDR3 has 14 amino acids. J lost 0 bases, V lost 6 bases, and 3 bases had no gene match. The CDR3 DNA follows: TGTGCCAGCAGACTACTAGCGGGCTCCTACGAGCAGTACTTC. It encodes CASRLLAGSYEQYF.

The rearrangement uses TRBV6-2 or TRBV6-3 and TRBJ2-1, with D perhaps being TRBD1 or TRBD2 (5 bases each). The CDR3 totals 18 residues. V was shortened by 0 bases and J by 2 bases, with 17 bases between the two germline ends. The germline gives CDR1 MNHEY, CDR2 SVGEGT. The CDR3 is CASSYSPLGVGTYNEQFF. For the CDR3, the DNA is TGTGCCAGCAGTTACTCCCCTTTGGGGGTAGGGACCTACAATGAGCAGTTCTTC.

This chain joins TRBV6-5 and TRBJ1-2; maybe TRBD1 (6 bases). The V and J ends lost 2 bases and 4 bases respectively, with 8 bases between them. Per germline, CDR1 MNHEY and CDR2 SVGAGI. The CDR3 covers 13 residues. This CDR3 is CASSYTDSYGYTF. The DNA of the CDR3 is TGTGCCAGCAGTTACACGGACAGCTATGGCTACACCTTC.

V gene TRBV2 combines with J gene TRBJ1-1, with no clear D. This CDR3 is 14 amino acids long. V shed 0 bases and J shed 3 bases, with 8 bases lying between them. CDR1 is SNHLY, CDR2 FYNNEI, per germline. The CDR3 region is CASSEALGDTEAFF. The CDR3 nucleotides are TGTGCCAGCAGTGAAGCGCTAGGTGACACTGAAGCTTTCTTT.

This clonotype was seen once. CDR3 bases: TGTGCCAGCAGCTTAGGGTACGGAAACACCATATATTTT. Its protein product is CASSLGYGNTIYF. V gene TRBV11-2 combines with J gene TRBJ1-3, with D hard to call. Germline CDR1 SGHAT, CDR2 FQNNGV. V lost 1 base and J 4 bases, leaving 5 bases between the germline ends. The CDR3 totals 13 residues. Using reference TRBV11-2 and TRBJ1-3 for the parts outside the CDR3, the full variable domain is EAGVAQSPRYKIIEKRQSVAFWCNPISGHATLYWYQQILGQGPKLLIQFQNNGVVDDSQLPKDRFSAERLKGVDSTLKIQPAKLEDSAVYLCASSLGYGNTIYFGEGSWLTVV.

This clonotype was seen at least ten times. The rearrangement uses TRBV7-2 and TRBJ2-3, with unresolved D. CDR3 length equals 13 residues. Germline V gene lookup returns CDR1 SGHTA and CDR2 FQGNSA. V lost 6 bases to trimming and J lost 2 bases, with 9 bases between them. CDR3 residues: CASSEENTDTQYF. Written as DNA, the CDR3 is TGTGCCAGCAGTGAAGAGAACACAGATACGCAGTATTTT.

The chain is built from TRBV29-1 and TRBJ2-3; 12 bases align to TRBD1. V gave up 6 bases and J gave up 1 base; unmatched junction bases: 5. CDR3 length: 15 residues. The germline CDR1 and CDR2 sequences are SQVTM and ANQGSEA. The CDR3 region is CSVAGQGAGTDTQYF. CDR3 in DNA: TGCAGCGTCGCGGGACAGGGGGCCGGCACAGATACGCAGTATTTT.

About this clonotype itself: Compared with germline, one end of the junction differs, possibly owing to a read error. The V and J genes are TRBV5-6 and TRBJ2-7; tentatively, D is TRBD1 (6 bases). The CDR3 runs to 14 residues. Germline CDR1 SGHDT, CDR2 YYEEEE. The CDR3 region is CVSSWGQGSYEQYF. CDR3 DNA sequence: TGTGTCAGCAGCTGGGGTCAGGGGAGCTACGAGCAGTACTTC.

V and J are TRBV7-3 and TRBJ2-5; TRBD1 agrees at 9 bases. The germline V gene encodes CDR1 SGHTA and CDR2 FQGTGA. With 5 bases clipped from V and 4 bases from J, the junction kept 11 bases outside the gene matches. The CDR3 contains 16 residues. CDR3 sequence (DNA): TGTGCCAGCAGCAATGCGGGACAGGGCTTCCGAGAGACCCAGTACTTC. It translates to CASSNAGQGFRETQYF.

The CDR3 nucleotides read TGTGCCAGCAGTATTCAGGGGGCGGGAGGCTACACCTTC. It translates to CASSIQGAGGYTF. The rearrangement uses TRBV12-3 or TRBV12-4 and TRBJ1-2, with TRBD1 matching over 8 bases. The V gene end was trimmed by 5 bases and the J gene end by 8 bases; junction bases not matched to a gene: 7. CDR3 size: 13 residues.

V usage is TRBV7-2 and J usage is TRBJ2-2, with 7 bases matching TRBD1. CDR3 size: 16 residues. The germline V gene encodes CDR1 SGHTA and CDR2 FQGNSA. V was clipped by 4 bases and J by 5 bases; unmatched bases: 10. The CDR3 region is CASSSWTGIKTGELFF. The CDR3 DNA reads as TGTGCCAGCAGCTCCTGGACAGGAATCAAAACCGGGGAGCTGTTTTTT.

This clonotype has more than one count but fewer than ten. This chain joins TRBV4-1 and TRBJ2-7; D remains unclear. The J call is doubtful: the DNA matches TRBJ2-5 better. The CDR3 runs 15 residues. Germline CDR1 is MGHRA and CDR2 is YSYEKL. CDR3 nucleotide sequence: TGCGCCAGCAGCCTCCCCCCAGGCGGCAGAGAGACCCAGTACTTC. Its protein is CASSLPPGGRETQYF.

The rearrangement joins TRBV6-5 to TRBJ1-2; TRBD1 matches at 7 bases. The germline CDR1 and CDR2 sequences are MNHEY and SVGAGI. Trimming cost V 8 bases and J 1 base; bases outside gene matches: 7. The CDR3 is made up of 14 amino acids. The CDR3 DNA is TGTGCCAGCTGCTCAGGGGGGGGTAACTATGGCTACACCTTC. It specifies CASCSGGGNYGYTF.